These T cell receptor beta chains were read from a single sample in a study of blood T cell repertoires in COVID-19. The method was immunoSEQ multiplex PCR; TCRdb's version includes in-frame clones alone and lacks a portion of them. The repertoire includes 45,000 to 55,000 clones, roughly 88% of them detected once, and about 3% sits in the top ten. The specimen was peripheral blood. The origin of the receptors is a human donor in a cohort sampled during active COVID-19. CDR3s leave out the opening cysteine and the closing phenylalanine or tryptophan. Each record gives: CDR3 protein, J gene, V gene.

AISRDRGSSEQY TRBJ2-7 TRBV10-3
AGSQGALWPQY TRBJ2-5 TRBV3-1/TRBV3-2
ASSHTGGNTGELF TRBJ2-2 TRBV19
ASSPSGQGAWETQY TRBJ2-5 TRBV18
ASSHGEKLF TRBJ1-4 TRBV14
ASSQDPSGADTQY TRBJ2-3 TRBV3-1/TRBV3-2
ASSEARGARNQPQH TRBJ1-5 TRBV6-1
ASSLEWEQF TRBJ2-1 TRBV7-9
ASSQELAGGPSYNEQF TRBJ2-1 TRBV3-1/TRBV3-2
AWTQGNYGYT TRBJ1-2 TRBV30
ASSSLGGRSSTDTQY TRBJ2-3 TRBV2
ASSPTGSPSYGYT TRBJ1-2 TRBV4-1
ASSLGGGVETQY TRBJ2-5 TRBV5-4